The 11 T cell receptor beta chains below come from one sample, sequenced in a study of blood T cell repertoires in COVID-19. Generated by immunoSEQ multiplex PCR, the TCRdb table keeps only in-frame clones and is missing some. This table has around 200,000 clones, approximately 83% appearing once. The sequenced material came from peripheral blood. Receptors were obtained from a man aged 55 to 70 with acute or convalescent COVID-19.

This clone was recorded once. The V call is TRBV2, the J call TRBJ2-7, with D tentatively TRBD2 (5 bases). From germline, CDR1 is SNHLY and CDR2 FYNNEI. The CDR3 extends over 13 amino acids. Trimming left V 7 bases short and J 4 bases short, with 14 bases between. The CDR3 region is CASTKLVPYEQYF. As DNA, the CDR3 is TGTGCCAGCACCAAACTAGTCCCTTACGAGCAGTACTTC.

This clone was seen a single time. The V call is TRBV19, the J call TRBJ2-7, with D tentatively TRBD1 (5 bases). The CDR3 has 15 residues. The V and J ends lost 3 bases and 2 bases respectively, with 14 bases between them. In germline, CDR1 is LNHDA, CDR2 SQIVND (reference sequence). This chain's CDR3 is CASSIRQGNAYEQYF. The CDR3 coding sequence is TGTGCCAGTAGTATTCGGCAGGGAAACGCCTACGAGCAGTACTTC.

V gene TRBV15 combines with J gene TRBJ2-7, with 8 bases that match TRBD1. This CDR3 is 14 amino acids long. CDR1 is LNHNV and CDR2 is YYDKDF in the germline V gene (reference sequence). J gave up 5 bases and V 0 bases, and 3 bases lay outside the gene matches. Here the CDR3 reads CATSRDRGQDEQYF. The CDR3 DNA follows: TGTGCCACCAGCAGAGACAGGGGGCAGGACGAGCAGTACTTC.

The chain combines TRBV28 with TRBJ1-3; 9 nucleotides match TRBD1. The CDR3 has 15 residues. The J segment lost 4 bases and the V segment lost 5 bases, leaving 6 bases of the junction unmatched. CDR1 and CDR2 from the germline V gene are MDHEN and SYDVKM. The CDR3 here is CASSLGQGRGNTIYF. The DNA of the CDR3 is TGTGCCAGCAGTCTCGGACAGGGGAGGGGAAACACCATATATTTT.

V usage is TRBV5-6 and J usage is TRBJ1-2; the match to TRBD1 covers 8 bases. J was trimmed by 4 bases and V by 5 bases; bases with no gene match: 10. Germline V gene sequence: CDR1 SGHDT, CDR2 YYEEEE. This CDR3 contains 15 residues. The CDR3 here is CASSLRGLRGYGYTF. The DNA for the CDR3 is TGTGCCAGCAGTCTCAGGGGGCTTCGGGGCTATGGCTACACCTTC.

The chain has TRBV7-9 and TRBJ2-1, with a possible D match to TRBD2 (5 bases). Germline CDR1 and CDR2: SEHNR and FQNEAQ (reference sequence). The V end lost 5 bases, the J end lost 1 base, and 15 bases lay between the germline ends. This CDR3 has 16 residues. CDR3 sequence: CASSQWMGVSYNEQFF. CDR3 DNA: TGTGCCAGCAGCCAATGGATGGGAGTGTCCTACAATGAGCAGTTCTTC. Looking up the rest from reference TRBV7-9 and TRBJ2-1 gives the full variable domain: DTGVSQNPRHKITKRGQNVTFRCDPISEHNRLYWYRQTLGQGPEFLTYFQNEAQLEKSRLLSDRFSAERPKGSFSTLEIQRTEQGDSAMYLCASSQWMGVSYNEQFFGPGTRLTVL.

This rearrangement joins TRBV12-3 or TRBV12-4 to TRBJ2-7; perhaps TRBD2 as D (5 bases). V lost 1 base, J lost 5 bases, and 9 bases lay in between. This CDR3 has 13 amino acids. The CDR3 sequence is CASSLGGRDEQYF. DNA for the CDR3: TGTGCCAGCAGTTTAGGTGGGAGAGACGAGCAGTACTTC.

The chain links TRBV5-1 to TRBJ2-3; 11 bases align to TRBD1. This CDR3 spans 16 amino acids. The V segment lost 4 bases and the J segment 6 bases; nucleotides outside the gene matches: 10. Germline loops: CDR1 SGHRS, CDR2 YFSETQ. As DNA, the CDR3 is TGCGCCAGCAGCACCCACCCCGGGACAGGGGGGGATACGCAGTATTTT. Translating it yields CASSTHPGTGGDTQYF.

The chain recombines TRBV29-1 with TRBJ1-1; 7 nucleotides match TRBD1. J lost 8 bases, V lost 6 bases, and 12 bases had no gene match. This CDR3 region has 13 residues. The germline V gene encodes CDR1 SQVTM and CDR2 ANQGSEA. CDR3 coding DNA: TGCAGCGTCGATAGGGTGACAGGGTCGGAAGCTTTCTTT. As protein: CSVDRVTGSEAFF.

The J gene is TRBJ2-2, the V gene TRBV11-3; 8 nucleotides align to TRBD1. Germline CDR1 is SGHNT and CDR2 is YENEEA. V shed 1 base, J shed 6 bases, and the junction held 4 bases outside the gene matches. The CDR3 runs to 15 residues. The CDR3 DNA is TGTGCCAGCAGCTTAGTCGGGACAGGCCCCGGGGAGCTGTTTTTT. As protein: CASSLVGTGPGELFF.

V usage is TRBV6-1 and J usage is TRBJ2-2; 9 positions match TRBD2. The junction had 13 bases not matched to a gene; V was cut back by 4 bases and J by 4 bases. The CDR3 is 18 residues long. CDR1 and CDR2 from the germline V gene are MNHNS and SASEGT. The CDR3 sequence is CASSAGTSYGSGTGELFF. The CDR3 DNA follows: TGTGCCAGCAGTGCCGGGACTAGCTACGGAAGTGGCACCGGGGAGCTGTTTTTT.